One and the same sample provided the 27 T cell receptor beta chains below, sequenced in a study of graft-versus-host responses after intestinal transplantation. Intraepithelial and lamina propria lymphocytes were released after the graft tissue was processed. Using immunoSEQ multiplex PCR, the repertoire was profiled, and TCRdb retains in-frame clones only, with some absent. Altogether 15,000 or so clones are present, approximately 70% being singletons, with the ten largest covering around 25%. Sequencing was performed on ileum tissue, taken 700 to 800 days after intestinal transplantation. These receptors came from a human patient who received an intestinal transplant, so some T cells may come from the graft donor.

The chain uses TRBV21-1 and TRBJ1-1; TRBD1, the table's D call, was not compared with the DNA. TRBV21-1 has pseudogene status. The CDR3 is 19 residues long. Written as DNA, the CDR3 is TGTGCCAGCAGCAGACTGGAACCAGGGCCGGCGGTAATTAACACTGAAGCTTTCTTT. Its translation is CASSRLEPGPAVINTEAFF.

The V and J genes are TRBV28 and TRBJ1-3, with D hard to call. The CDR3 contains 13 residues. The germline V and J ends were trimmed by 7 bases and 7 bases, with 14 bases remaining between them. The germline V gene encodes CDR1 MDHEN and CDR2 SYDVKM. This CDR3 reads CASTPGAANTIYF. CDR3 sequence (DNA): TGTGCCAGCACCCCGGGAGCGGCGAACACCATATATTTT.

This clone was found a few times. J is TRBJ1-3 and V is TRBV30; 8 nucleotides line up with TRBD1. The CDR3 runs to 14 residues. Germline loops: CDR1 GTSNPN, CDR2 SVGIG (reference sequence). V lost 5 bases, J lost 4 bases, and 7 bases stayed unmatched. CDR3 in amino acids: CAWWGQANGNTIYF. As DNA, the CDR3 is TGTGCCTGGTGGGGACAGGCAAACGGAAACACCATATATTTT.

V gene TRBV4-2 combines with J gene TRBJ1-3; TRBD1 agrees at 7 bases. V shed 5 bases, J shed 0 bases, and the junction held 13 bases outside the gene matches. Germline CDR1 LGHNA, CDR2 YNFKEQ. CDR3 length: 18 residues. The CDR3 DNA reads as TGTGCCAGCAGCTTGGGAAGAACAGGGGAAGGCTCTGGAAACACCATATATTTT. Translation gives CASSLGRTGEGSGNTIYF.

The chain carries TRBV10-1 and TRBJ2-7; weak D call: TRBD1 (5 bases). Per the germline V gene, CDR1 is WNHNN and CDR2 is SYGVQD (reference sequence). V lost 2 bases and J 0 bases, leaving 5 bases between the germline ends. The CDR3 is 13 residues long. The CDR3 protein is CASSEDSSYEQYF. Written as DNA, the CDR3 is TGCGCCAGCAGTGAGGACAGCTCCTACGAGCAGTACTTC.

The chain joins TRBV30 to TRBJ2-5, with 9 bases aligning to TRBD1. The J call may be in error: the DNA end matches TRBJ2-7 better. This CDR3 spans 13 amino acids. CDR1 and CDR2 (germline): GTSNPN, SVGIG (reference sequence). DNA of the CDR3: TGTGCCTGGAGTGGACAGGGGGCCTACGAGCAGTACTTC. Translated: CAWSGQGAYEQYF.

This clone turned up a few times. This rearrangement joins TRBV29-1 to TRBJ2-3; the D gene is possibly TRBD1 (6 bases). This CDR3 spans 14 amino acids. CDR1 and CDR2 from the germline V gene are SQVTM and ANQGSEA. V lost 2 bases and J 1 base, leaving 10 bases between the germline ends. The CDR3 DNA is TGCAGCGTTGAATCTACAGGGCGCACAGATACGCAGTATTTT. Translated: CSVESTGRTDTQYF.

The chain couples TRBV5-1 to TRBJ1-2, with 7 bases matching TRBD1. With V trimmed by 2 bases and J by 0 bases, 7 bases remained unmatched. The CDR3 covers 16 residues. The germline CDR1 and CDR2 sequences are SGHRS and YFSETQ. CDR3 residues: CASSLQPRGTNYGYTF. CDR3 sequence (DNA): TGCGCCAGCAGCTTACAACCCAGGGGGACTAACTATGGCTACACCTTC.

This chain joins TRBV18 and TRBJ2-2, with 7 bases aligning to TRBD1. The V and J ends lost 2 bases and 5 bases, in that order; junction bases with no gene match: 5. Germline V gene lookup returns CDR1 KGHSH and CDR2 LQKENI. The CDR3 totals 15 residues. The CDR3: CASSPSRGRTGELFF. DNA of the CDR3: TGTGCCAGCTCACCATCAAGGGGGCGGACCGGGGAGCTGTTTTTT.

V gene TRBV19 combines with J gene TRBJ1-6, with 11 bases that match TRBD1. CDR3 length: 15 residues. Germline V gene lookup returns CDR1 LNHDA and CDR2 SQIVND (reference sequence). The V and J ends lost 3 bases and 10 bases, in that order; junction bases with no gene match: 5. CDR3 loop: CASSITGQGDSPLHF. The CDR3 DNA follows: TGTGCCAGTAGTATTACGGGACAGGGGGACTCACCCCTCCACTTT.

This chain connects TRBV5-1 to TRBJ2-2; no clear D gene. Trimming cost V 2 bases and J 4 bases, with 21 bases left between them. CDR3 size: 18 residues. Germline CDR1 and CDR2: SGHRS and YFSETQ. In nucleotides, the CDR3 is TGCGCCAGCAGCTTCGGTTGGGCTCCCTGGAGTCGCACCGGGGAGCTGTTTTTT. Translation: CASSFGWAPWSRTGELFF.

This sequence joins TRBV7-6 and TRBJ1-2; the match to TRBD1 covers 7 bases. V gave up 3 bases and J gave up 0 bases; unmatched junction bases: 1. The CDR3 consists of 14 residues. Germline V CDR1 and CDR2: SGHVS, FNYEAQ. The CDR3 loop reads CASSLGTANYGYTF. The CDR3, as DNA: TGTGCCAGCAGCTTGGGGACAGCTAACTATGGCTACACCTTC.

CDR3 sequence (DNA): TGTGCCAGCAGCCCGCCGGGACAGGGGTTTAATGAGCAGTTCTTC. Translating it yields CASSPPGQGFNEQFF. The V gene is TRBV7-6, the J gene TRBJ2-1; 10 bases fit TRBD1. CDR3 length equals 15 residues. V dropped 5 bases and J dropped 7; count of bases not matched to a gene: 8. Germline assignment: CDR1 SGHVS and CDR2 FNYEAQ.

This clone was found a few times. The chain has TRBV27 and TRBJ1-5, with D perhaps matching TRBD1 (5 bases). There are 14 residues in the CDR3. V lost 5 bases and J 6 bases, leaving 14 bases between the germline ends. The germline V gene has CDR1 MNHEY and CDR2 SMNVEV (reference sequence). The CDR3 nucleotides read TGTGCCAGCAGTAACCAGGGTGAGGGTCAGCCCCAGCATTTT. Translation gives CASSNQGEGQPQHF.

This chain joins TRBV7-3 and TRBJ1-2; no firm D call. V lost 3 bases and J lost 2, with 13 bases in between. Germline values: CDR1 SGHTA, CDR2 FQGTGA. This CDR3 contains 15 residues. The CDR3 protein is CASSLKGGSNYGYTF. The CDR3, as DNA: TGTGCCAGCAGCTTGAAGGGAGGCTCCAACTATGGCTACACCTTC. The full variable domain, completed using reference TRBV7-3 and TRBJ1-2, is GAGVSQTPSNKVTEKGKYVELRCDPISGHTALYWYRQSLGQGPEFLIYFQGTGAADDSGLPNDRFFAVRPEGSVSTLKIQRTERGDSAVYLCASSLKGGSNYGYTFGSGTRLTVV.

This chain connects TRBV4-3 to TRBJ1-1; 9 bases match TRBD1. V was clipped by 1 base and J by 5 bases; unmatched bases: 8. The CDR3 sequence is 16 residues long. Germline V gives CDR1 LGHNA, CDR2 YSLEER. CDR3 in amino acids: CASSQGFTGGNTEAFF. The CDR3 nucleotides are TGCGCCAGCAGCCAAGGATTTACAGGGGGCAATACTGAAGCTTTCTTT.

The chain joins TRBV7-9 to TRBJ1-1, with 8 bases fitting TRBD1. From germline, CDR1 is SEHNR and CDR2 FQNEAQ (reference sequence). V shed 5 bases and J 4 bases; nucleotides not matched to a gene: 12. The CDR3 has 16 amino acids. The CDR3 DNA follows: TGTGCCAGCAGCCCTCACTGGACAGGGTCCCCCACTGAAGCTTTCTTT. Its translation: CASSPHWTGSPTEAFF. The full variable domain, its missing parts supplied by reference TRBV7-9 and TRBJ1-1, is DTGVSQNPRHKITKRGQNVTFRCDPISEHNRLYWYRQTLGQGPEFLTYFQNEAQLEKSRLLSDRFSAERPKGSFSTLEIQRTEQGDSAMYLCASSPHWTGSPTEAFFGQGTRLTVV.

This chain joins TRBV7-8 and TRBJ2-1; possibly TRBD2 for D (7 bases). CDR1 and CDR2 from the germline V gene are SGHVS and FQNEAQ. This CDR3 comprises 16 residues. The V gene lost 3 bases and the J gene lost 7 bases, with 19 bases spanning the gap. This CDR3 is CASSLLGGGIFNEQFF. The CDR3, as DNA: TGTGCCAGCAGCTTGCTAGGGGGGGGCATATTTAATGAGCAGTTCTTC. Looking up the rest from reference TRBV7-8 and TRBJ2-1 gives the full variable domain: GAGVSQSPRYKVAKRGQDVALRCDPISGHVSLFWYQQALGQGPEFLTYFQNEAQLDKSGLPSDRFFAERPEGSVSTLKIQRTQQEDSAVYLCASSLLGGGIFNEQFFGPGTRLTVL.

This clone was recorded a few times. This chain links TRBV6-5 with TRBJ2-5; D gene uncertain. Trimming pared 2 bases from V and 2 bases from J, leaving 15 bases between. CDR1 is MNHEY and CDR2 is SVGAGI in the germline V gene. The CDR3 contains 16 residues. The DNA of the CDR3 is TGTGCCAGCAGTTACAGTGGGTCCAGTTTTCAAGAGACCCAGTACTTC. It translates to CASSYSGSSFQETQYF.

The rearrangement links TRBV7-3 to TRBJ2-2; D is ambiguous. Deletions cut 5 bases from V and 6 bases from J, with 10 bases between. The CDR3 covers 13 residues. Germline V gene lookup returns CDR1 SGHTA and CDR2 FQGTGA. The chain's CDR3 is CASSPYAPGELFF. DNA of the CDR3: TGTGCCAGCAGCCCCTATGCACCCGGGGAGCTGTTTTTT.

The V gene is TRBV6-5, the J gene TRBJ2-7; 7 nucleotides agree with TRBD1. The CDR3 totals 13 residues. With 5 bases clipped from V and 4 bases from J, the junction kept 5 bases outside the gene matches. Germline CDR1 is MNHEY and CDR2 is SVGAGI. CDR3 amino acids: CASSNRGFYEQYF. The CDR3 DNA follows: TGTGCCAGCAGTAACAGGGGATTTTACGAGCAGTACTTC.

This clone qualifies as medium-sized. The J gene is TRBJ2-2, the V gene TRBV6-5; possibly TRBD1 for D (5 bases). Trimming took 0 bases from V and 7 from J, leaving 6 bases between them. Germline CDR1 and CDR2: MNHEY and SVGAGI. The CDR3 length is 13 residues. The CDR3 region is CASSYSDSGELFF. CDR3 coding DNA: TGTGCCAGCAGTTACTCTGACAGCGGGGAGCTGTTTTTT.

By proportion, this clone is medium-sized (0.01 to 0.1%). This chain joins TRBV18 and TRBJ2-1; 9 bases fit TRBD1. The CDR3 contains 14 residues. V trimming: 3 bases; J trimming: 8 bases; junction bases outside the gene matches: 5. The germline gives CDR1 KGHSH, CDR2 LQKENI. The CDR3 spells CASSPGQGWYEQFF. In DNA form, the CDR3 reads TGTGCCAGCTCACCGGGACAGGGCTGGTATGAGCAGTTCTTC.

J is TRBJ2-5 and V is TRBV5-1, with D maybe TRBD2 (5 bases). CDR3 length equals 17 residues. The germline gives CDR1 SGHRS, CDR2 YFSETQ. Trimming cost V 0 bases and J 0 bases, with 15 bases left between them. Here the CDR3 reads CASSLVELAVYQETQYF. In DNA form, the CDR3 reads TGCGCCAGCAGCTTGGTTGAGCTAGCAGTTTACCAAGAGACCCAGTACTTC.

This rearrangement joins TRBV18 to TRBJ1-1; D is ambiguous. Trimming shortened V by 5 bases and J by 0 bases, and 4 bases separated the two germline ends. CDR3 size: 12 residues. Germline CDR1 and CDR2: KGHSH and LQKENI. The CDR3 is CASSTMNTEAFF. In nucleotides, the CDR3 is TGTGCCAGCTCAACCATGAACACTGAAGCTTTCTTT. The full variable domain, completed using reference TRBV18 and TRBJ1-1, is NAGVMQNPRHLVRRRGQEARLRCSPMKGHSHVYWYRQLPEEGLKFMVYLQKENIIDESGMPKERFSAEFPKEGPSILRIQQVVRGDSAAYFCASSTMNTEAFFGQGTRLTVV.

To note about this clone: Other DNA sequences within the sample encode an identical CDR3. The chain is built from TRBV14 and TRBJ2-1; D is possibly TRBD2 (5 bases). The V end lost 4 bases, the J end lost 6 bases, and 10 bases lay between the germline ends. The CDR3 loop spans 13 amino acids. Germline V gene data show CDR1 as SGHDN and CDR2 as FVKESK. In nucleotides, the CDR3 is TGTGCCAGCAGCCCCGGACTTCCCAATGAGCAGTTCTTC. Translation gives CASSPGLPNEQFF.

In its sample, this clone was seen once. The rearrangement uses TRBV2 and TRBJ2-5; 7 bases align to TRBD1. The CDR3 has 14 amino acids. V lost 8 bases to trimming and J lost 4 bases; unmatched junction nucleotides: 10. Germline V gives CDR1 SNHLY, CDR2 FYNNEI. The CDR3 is CASGLRRDRETQYF. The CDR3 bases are TGTGCCAGCGGCCTTAGACGGGACAGAGAGACCCAGTACTTC.